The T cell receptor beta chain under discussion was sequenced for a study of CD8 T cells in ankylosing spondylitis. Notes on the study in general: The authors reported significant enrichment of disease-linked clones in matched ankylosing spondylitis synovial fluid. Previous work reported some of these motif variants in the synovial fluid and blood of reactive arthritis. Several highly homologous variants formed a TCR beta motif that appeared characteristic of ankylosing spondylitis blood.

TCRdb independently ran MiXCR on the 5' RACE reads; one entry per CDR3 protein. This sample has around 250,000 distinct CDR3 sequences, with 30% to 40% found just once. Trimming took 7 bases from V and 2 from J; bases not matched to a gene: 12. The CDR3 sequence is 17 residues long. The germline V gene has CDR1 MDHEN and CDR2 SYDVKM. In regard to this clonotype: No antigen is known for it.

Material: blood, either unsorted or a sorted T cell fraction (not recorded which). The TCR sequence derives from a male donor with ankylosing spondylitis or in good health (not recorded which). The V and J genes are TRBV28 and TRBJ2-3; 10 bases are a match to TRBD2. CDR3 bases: TGTGCCAGCACCCTACCCGGGACTAGCGTGATCACAGATACGCAGTATTTT. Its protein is CASTLPGTSVITDTQYF.